One sample yielded the 9 T cell receptor beta chains listed below, sequenced in a study of response to subunit inactivated influenza vaccine. Each CDR3 protein gets one entry after TCRdb re-called the RT-PCR reads with MiXCR. Altogether hundreds of thousands of distinct CDR3 sequences are present, around 18% being singletons, with the ten largest covering roughly 10%. This sample comprised PBMCs from blood, obtained around 5 days after vaccination. The receptors stem from a man over 45 who received an inactivated influenza vaccine.

The chain uses TRBV4-3 and TRBJ2-2, with D hard to call. The germline V and J ends were trimmed by 0 bases and 10 bases, with 6 bases remaining between them. This CDR3 is built from 12 residues. Germline values: CDR1 LGHNA, CDR2 YSLEER. The CDR3 is CASSQDHQELFF. The CDR3 nucleotides read TGCGCCAGCAGCCAAGATCACCAGGAGCTGTTTTTT.

V and J are TRBV28 and TRBJ2-7, with D hard to call. CDR3 length: 12 residues. Germline-derived CDR1 and CDR2 are MDHEN and SYDVKM. The germline V and J ends were trimmed by 5 bases and 8 bases, with 13 bases remaining between them. CDR3 protein: CASSRAGGQQYF. DNA of the CDR3: TGTGCCAGCAGTCGCGCCGGTGGGCAGCAGTACTTC.

This chain joins TRBV13 and TRBJ2-7; TRBD2 aligns across 10 bases. The germline V gene has CDR1 PRHDT and CDR2 FYEKMQ (reference sequence). The CDR3 is 15 residues long. Unmatched junction bases numbered 6, after V lost 4 bases and J lost 3 bases. Written as DNA, the CDR3 is TGTGCCAGCAGCTCCTCTAGCGGGGGCCGCTACGAGCAGTACTTC. Translation: CASSSSSGGRYEQYF.

A few counts support this clonotype. This CDR3 reads CSASPGSTYEQYF. The CDR3 bases are TGCAGTGCTAGTCCAGGGAGCACCTACGAGCAGTACTTC. This rearrangement joins TRBV20-1 to TRBJ2-7; D tentatively reads TRBD1 or TRBD2 (5 bases each). V lost 3 bases and J lost 2, with 11 bases in between. The CDR3 length is 13 residues. Germline CDR1 and CDR2: DFQATT and SNEGSKA (reference sequence).

This clonotype has more than one count but fewer than ten. The chain carries TRBV6-1 and TRBJ2-1; weak D call: TRBD2 (6 bases). The V gene's germline CDR1 is MNHNS and CDR2 SASEGT. This CDR3 is built from 16 residues. V lost 7 bases, J lost 2 bases, and 18 bases lay in between. Written as DNA, the CDR3 is TGTGCCAGCAAGGAATGGGGGGACTTAACCTACAATGAGCAGTTCTTC. This translates into CASKEWGDLTYNEQFF.

This clonotype was observed a handful of times. The rearrangement joins TRBV20-1 to TRBJ2-3, with D hard to call. This CDR3 has 17 residues. Trimming shortened V by 3 bases and J by 2 bases, and 21 bases separated the two germline ends. Per germline, CDR1 DFQATT and CDR2 SNEGSKA (reference sequence). The CDR3 DNA follows: TGCAGTGCTAGTGTTTCCCCGGCAGAACCGATCACAGATACGCAGTATTTT. Encoded protein: CSASVSPAEPITDTQYF.

The V and J genes are TRBV6-2 or TRBV6-3 and TRBJ2-7, with D possibly being TRBD1 or TRBD2 (5 bases each). The CDR3 sequence is 12 residues long. CDR1 and CDR2 (germline): MNHEY, SVGEGT. Deletions cut 10 bases from V and 6 bases from J, with 16 bases between. The CDR3 sequence: CATRDGDREQYF. The CDR3 coding sequence is TGTGCCACCAGGGACGGGGACCGCGAGCAGTACTTC.

This clonotype has a handful of counts. J is TRBJ2-3 and V is TRBV10-3, with 8 bases identical to TRBD1. The CDR3 has 17 residues. V was clipped by 0 bases and J by 4 bases; unmatched bases: 9. The V gene's germline CDR1 is ENHRY and CDR2 SYGVKD. This CDR3 is CAISESTGQDVPDTQYF. The DNA for the CDR3 is TGTGCCATCAGTGAGTCGACGGGACAGGACGTCCCAGATACGCAGTATTTT.

This sequence joins TRBV24-1 and TRBJ2-1; 9 bases are a match to TRBD2. The germline CDR1 and CDR2 sequences are KGHDR and SFDVKD. The V and J ends lost 3 bases and 8 bases, in that order; junction bases with no gene match: 4. CDR3 size: 14 residues. CDR3 region: CATSDRLAVDEQFF. For the CDR3, the DNA is TGTGCCACCAGTGATCGACTAGCGGTAGATGAGCAGTTCTTC.